This T cell receptor (beta chain) was recorded in a study of immune evolution from preneoplasia to lung adenocarcinoma. As for this clone: What it binds is not known.

Profiling relied on immunoSEQ multiplex PCR, and the TCRdb table lists in-frame clones only, not all of them. In the table there are 30,000 to 45,000 clones, 65% to 75% of which are singletons. Points from the study as a whole: Normal lung had highest clonality; later lesions appeared denser, more diverse.

This receptor was identified in a person in their sixties with lung adenocarcinoma. Source material: FFPE invasive lung adenocarcinoma tissue.

Written as DNA, the CDR3 is TGCGCCAGTTCAAGGGGAAGCTCCTACGAGCAGTACTTC. Residues: CASSRGSSYEQYF. The chain uses TRBV5-1 and TRBJ2-7; TRBD1 is a possible D gene (5 bases). Trimming cost V 8 bases and J 0 bases, with 12 bases left between them. The CDR3 runs to 13 residues. Germline CDR1 reads SGHRS; CDR2 reads YFSETQ.